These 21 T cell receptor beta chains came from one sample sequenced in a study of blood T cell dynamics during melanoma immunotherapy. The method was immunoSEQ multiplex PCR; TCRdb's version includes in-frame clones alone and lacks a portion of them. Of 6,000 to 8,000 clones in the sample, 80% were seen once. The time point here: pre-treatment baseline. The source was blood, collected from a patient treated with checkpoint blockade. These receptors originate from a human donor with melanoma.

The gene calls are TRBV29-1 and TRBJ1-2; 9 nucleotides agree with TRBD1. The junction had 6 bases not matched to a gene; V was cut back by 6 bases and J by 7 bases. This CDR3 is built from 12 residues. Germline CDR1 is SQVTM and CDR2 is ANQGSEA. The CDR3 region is CSVHGTGSGYTF. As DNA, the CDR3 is TGCAGCGTACATGGGACAGGGTCTGGCTACACCTTC. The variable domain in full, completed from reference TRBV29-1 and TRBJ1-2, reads SAVISQKPSRDICQRGTSLTIQCQVDSQVTMMFWYRQQPGQSLTLIATANQGSEATYESGFVIDKFPISRPNLTFSTLTVSNMSPEDSSIYLCSVHGTGSGYTFGSGTRLTVV.

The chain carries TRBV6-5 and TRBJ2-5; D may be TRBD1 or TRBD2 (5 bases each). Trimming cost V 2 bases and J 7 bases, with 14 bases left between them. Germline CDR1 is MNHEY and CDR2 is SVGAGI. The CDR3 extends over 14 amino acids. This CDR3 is CASSYGLDGATQYF. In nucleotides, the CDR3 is TGTGCCAGCAGTTACGGTCTAGACGGGGCGACCCAGTACTTC.

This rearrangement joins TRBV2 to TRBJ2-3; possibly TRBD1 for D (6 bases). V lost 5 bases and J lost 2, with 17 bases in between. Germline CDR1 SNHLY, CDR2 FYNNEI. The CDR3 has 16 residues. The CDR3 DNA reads TGTGCCAGCAGTCTACAGGGACACTTGTCCACAGATACGCAGTATTTT. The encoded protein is CASSLQGHLSTDTQYF.

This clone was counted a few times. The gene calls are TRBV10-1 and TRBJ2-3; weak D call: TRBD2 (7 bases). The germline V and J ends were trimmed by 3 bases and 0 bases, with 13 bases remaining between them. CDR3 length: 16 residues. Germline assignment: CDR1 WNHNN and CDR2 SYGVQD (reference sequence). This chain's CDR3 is CASSDSRGLSTDTQYF. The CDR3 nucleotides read TGCGCCAGCAGTGATTCGCGGGGGCTTAGCACAGATACGCAGTATTTT.

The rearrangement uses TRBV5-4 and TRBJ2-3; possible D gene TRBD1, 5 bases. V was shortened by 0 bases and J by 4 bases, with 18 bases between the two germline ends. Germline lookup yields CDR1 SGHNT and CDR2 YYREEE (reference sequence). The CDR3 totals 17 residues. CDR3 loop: CASSLDEHPIGADTQYF. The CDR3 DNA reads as TGTGCCAGCAGCTTGGATGAACACCCGATAGGGGCAGATACGCAGTATTTT.

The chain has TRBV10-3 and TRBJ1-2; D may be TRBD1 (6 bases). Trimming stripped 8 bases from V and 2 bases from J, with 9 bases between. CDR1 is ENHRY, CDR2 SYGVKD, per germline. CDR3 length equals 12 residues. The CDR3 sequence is CAISTGNYGYTF. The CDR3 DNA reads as TGTGCCATCTCGACAGGAAACTATGGCTACACCTTC.

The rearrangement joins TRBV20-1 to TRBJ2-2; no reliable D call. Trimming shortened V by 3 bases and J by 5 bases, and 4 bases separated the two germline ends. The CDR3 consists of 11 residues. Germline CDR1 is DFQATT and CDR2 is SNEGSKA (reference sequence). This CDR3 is CSASITGELFF. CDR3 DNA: TGCAGTGCTAGTATAACCGGGGAGCTGTTTTTT.

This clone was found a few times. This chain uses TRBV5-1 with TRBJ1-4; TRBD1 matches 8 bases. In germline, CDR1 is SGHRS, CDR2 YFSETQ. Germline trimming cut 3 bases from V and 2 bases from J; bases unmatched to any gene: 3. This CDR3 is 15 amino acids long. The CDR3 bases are TGCGCCAGCAGCTACCGGACAGGGACTAATGAAAAACTGTTTTTT. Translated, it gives CASSYRTGTNEKLFF.

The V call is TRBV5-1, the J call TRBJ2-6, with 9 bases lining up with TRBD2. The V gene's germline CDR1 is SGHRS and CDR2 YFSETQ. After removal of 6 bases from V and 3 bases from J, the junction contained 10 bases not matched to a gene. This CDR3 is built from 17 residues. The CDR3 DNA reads TGCGCCAGCATGCAAATAGCGGGAGTCTTTGGGGCCAACGTCCTGACTTTC. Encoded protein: CASMQIAGVFGANVLTF.

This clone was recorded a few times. CDR3 nucleotide sequence: TGTGCCAGTAGTATCGGACACGCTAGCAATCAGCCCCAGCATTTT. Translation: CASSIGHASNQPQHF. The chain couples TRBV19 to TRBJ1-5, with D possibly being TRBD1 (5 bases). CDR1 and CDR2 from the germline V gene are LNHDA and SQIVND (reference sequence). The CDR3 has 15 amino acids. V was clipped by 3 bases and J by 0 bases, with 9 bases between them.

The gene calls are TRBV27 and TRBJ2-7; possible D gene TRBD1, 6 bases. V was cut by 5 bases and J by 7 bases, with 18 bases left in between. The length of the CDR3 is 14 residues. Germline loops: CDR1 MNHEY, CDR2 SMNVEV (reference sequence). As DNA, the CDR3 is TGTGCCAGCAGTCAGGGGTCGGGCAGTTGGGAGCAGTACTTC. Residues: CASSQGSGSWEQYF.

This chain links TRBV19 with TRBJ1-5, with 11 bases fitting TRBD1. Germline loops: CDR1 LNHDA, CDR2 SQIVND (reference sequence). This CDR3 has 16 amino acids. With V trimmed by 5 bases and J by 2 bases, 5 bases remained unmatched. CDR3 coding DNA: TGTGCCAGTAGTCCGGACAGGGGGCGCGGCAATCAGCCCCAGCATTTT. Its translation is CASSPDRGRGNQPQHF.

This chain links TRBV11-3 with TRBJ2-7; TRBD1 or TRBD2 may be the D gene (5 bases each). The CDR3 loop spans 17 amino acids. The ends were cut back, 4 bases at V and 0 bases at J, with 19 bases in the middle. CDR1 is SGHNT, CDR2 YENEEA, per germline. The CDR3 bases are TGTGCCAGCAGCTCAGGCACCGGGACGGGGAACTCCTACGAGCAGTACTTC. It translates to CASSSGTGTGNSYEQYF.

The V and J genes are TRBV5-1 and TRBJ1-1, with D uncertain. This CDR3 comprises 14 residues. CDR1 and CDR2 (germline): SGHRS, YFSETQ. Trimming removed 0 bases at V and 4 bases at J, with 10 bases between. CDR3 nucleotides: TGCGCCAGCAGCTTGGGAGGGCCGGGCACTGAAGCTTTCTTT. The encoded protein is CASSLGGPGTEAFF.

The DNA for the CDR3 is TGCGCCAGCAGCTTGGTAGGGTTGGGGACCCAGTACTTC. This codes for CASSLVGLGTQYF. The rearrangement uses TRBV5-1 and TRBJ2-5; D uncertain. This CDR3 has 13 residues. CDR1 SGHRS and CDR2 YFSETQ come from the germline V gene. V dropped 0 bases and J dropped 7 bases, with 10 bases sitting between them.

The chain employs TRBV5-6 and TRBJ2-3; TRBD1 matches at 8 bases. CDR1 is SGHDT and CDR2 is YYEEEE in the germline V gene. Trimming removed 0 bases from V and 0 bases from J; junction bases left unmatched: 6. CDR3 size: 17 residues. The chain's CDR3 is CASSLAGQGASTDTQYF. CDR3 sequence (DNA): TGTGCCAGCAGCTTGGCCGGGCAGGGGGCAAGCACAGATACGCAGTATTTT.

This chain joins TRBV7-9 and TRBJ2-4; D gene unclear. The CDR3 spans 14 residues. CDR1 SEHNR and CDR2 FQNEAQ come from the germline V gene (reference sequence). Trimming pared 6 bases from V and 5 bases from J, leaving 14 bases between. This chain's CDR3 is CASSPGLVENIQYF. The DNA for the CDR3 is TGTGCCAGCAGTCCCGGCCTTGTTGAAAACATTCAGTACTTC.

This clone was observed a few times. The CDR3 DNA reads TGTGCCAGCAGCCAGAGGGTCAAGAAAGAGACCCAGTACTTC. It encodes CASSQRVKKETQYF. The chain carries TRBV14 and TRBJ2-5, with D possibly matching TRBD2 (5 bases). The germline gives CDR1 SGHDN, CDR2 FVKESK. The CDR3 runs to 14 residues. Trimming cost V 3 bases and J 3 bases, with 11 bases left between them.

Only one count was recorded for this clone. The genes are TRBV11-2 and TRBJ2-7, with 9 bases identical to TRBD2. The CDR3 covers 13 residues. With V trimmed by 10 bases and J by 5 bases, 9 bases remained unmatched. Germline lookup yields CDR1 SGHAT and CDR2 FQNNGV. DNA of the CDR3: TGTGCCATCGCCCCTAGCGGGAACCACGAGCAGTACTTC. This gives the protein CAIAPSGNHEQYF. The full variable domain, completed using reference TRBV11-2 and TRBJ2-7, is EAGVAQSPRYKIIEKRQSVAFWCNPISGHATLYWYQQILGQGPKLLIQFQNNGVVDDSQLPKDRFSAERLKGVDSTLKIQPAKLEDSAVYLCAIAPSGNHEQYFGPGTRLTVT.

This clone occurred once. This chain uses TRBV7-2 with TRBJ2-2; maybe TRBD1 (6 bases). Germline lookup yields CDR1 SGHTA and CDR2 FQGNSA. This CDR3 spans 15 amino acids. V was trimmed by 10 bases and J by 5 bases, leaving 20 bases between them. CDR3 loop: CATSKGGRNTGELFF. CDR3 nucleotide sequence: TGTGCCACCTCGAAAGGGGGAAGGAATACCGGGGAGCTGTTTTTT.

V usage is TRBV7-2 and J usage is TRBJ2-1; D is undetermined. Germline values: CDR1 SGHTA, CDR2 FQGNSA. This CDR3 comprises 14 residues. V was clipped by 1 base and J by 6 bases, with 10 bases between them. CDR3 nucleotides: TGTGCCAGCAGCTTAGTTGGTGGAACCAATGAGCAGTTCTTC. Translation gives CASSLVGGTNEQFF.